A selection of T cell receptor beta chains follows, all from one sample in a study of PD-1 blockade in classical Hodgkin lymphoma. Only in-frame clones appear in the TCRdb table, and some are missing; sequencing was by immunoSEQ multiplex PCR. This table holds about 17,000 clones, approximately 90% found once. Sequencing was carried out using peripheral blood mononuclear cells (PBMCs). The receptors derive from a human donor with classical Hodgkin lymphoma. Both conserved end residues are part of each CDR3. Fields, in order: D gene, J gene, V gene, CDR3 DNA, CDR3 protein. A D gene is named only where the DNA matches it firmly.

D: TRBD2; J: TRBJ2-1; V: TRBV23-1; DNA: TGCGCCAGCAGTCAACCGCGGGAGGGATATGAGCAGTTCTTC; CDR3: CASSQPREGYEQFF
D: TRBD2; J: TRBJ2-3; V: TRBV18; DNA: TGTGCCAGCTCAGCCTGGGCTAGCGGATCTAGCACAGATACGCAGTATTTT; CDR3: CASSAWASGSSTDTQYF
D: TRBD1; J: TRBJ2-7; V: TRBV30; DNA: TGTGCCTGGAGTGTACAGGGGTCTGGGATATACGAGCAGTACTTC; CDR3: CAWSVQGSGIYEQYF
D: -; J: TRBJ2-2; V: TRBV27; DNA: TGTGCCAGCAGTACACAGGGTCCCCGTCTCACCGGGGAGCTGTTTTTT; CDR3: CASSTQGPRLTGELFF
D: TRBD1; J: TRBJ1-1; V: TRBV2; DNA: TGTGCCAGCAGCGAAAGGGCCCAGGGGGACGCTGAAGCTTTCTTT; CDR3: CASSERAQGDAEAFF
D: -; J: TRBJ2-3; V: TRBV29-1; DNA: TGCAGCGTTGATGGCAGTGTTCCAGATACGCAGTATTTT; CDR3: CSVDGSVPDTQYF
D: TRBD1; J: TRBJ2-5; V: TRBV6-1; DNA: TGTGCCAGCAGTGAGGGGCGGTTACAGGGGTCCGAGACCCAGTACTTC; CDR3: CASSEGRLQGSETQYF
D: -; J: TRBJ1-2; V: TRBV28; DNA: TGTGCCAGCAGTTTCCGGGGGGGAAGGGGCGCTGGCTACACCTTC; CDR3: CASSFRGGRGAGYTF
D: TRBD1; J: TRBJ2-4; V: TRBV27; DNA: TGTGCCAGCAGTTCCGCCGGACAGGGGGCGGGGGCCAAAAACATTCAGTACTTC; CDR3: CASSSAGQGAGAKNIQYF
D: TRBD2; J: TRBJ2-1; V: TRBV7-9; DNA: TGTGCCAGCAGCCCCCGGACTAGCGGCTACAATGAGCAGTTCTTC; CDR3: CASSPRTSGYNEQFF